What follows describes a single T cell receptor beta chain. The data were taken from a study of blood T cell repertoires in COVID-19. Study overall: Sites in the United States, Italy and Spain provided acute and convalescent COVID-19 samples. PBMCs, B-cell-depleted T cells, or T cells provided the cDNA or gDNA that made up the material.

Per the authors' pipeline: Estimation of nucleated cell counts was performed using reference gene primer amplification. TCRdb keeps only in-frame clones here, not all; method: immunoSEQ multiplex PCR. V and J calls and clone size are as listed in that table; D and trimming were resolved from the DNA. The table includes around 220,000 clones, around 82% detected once. V was pared by 4 bases and J by 11 bases, with 8 bases of the junction left unmatched. The CDR3 extends over 12 amino acids. The germline gives CDR1 SGHRS, CDR2 YFSETQ. The J gene is TRBJ1-1, the V gene TRBV5-1; 7 bases agree with TRBD1. The sequenced sample was peripheral blood. The TCR comes from a woman aged 80 or older with active or convalescent COVID-19. The CDR3 spells CASSVDRLGAFF. CDR3 nucleotide sequence: TGCGCCAGCAGCGTGGACAGGTTGGGGGCTTTCTTT.